This passage covers 18 T cell receptor beta chains from one sample sequenced in a study of T cell repertoires in cytomegalovirus infection. MiXCR, run by TCRdb on the reads, gives a single entry per CDR3 protein. The sample has around 210,000 distinct CDR3 sequences; about 5.9% are singletons. Sequences were obtained from PBMCs. The receptors shown here come from a human donor in good health (CMV status not recorded). Some clones in this sample may be carry-over from other donors' samples.

The table lists this clonotype with many counts. The V call is TRBV20-1, the J call TRBJ1-5; unclear D gene. Trimming stripped 6 bases from V and 0 bases from J, with 15 bases between. Germline values: CDR1 DFQATT, CDR2 SNEGSKA (reference sequence). The CDR3 is 15 amino acids. The CDR3 DNA is TGCAGTGCGCCTCCCGGAACAGATAGCAATCAGCCCCAGCATTTT. Translation: CSAPPGTDSNQPQHF.

There are a few counts of this clonotype. The J gene is TRBJ2-1, the V gene TRBV20-1, with TRBD2 matching 11 bases. The CDR3 loop spans 13 amino acids. J was trimmed by 8 bases and V by 3 bases; bases with no gene match: 3. Looked up from germline, CDR1 is DFQATT and CDR2 is SNEGSKA (reference sequence). The CDR3, as DNA: TGCAGTGCTAGGACTAGCGGGGACGATGAGCAGTTCTTC. Protein sequence: CSARTSGDDEQFF.

In its sample, this clonotype was seen many times. The V gene is TRBV29-1, the J gene TRBJ2-3; D is ambiguous. Deletions cut 2 bases from V and 1 base from J, with 4 bases between. The CDR3 is 12 residues long. Germline CDR1 reads SQVTM; CDR2 reads ANQGSEA. The CDR3: CSVESGTDTQYF. The CDR3 nucleotides are TGCAGCGTTGAAAGCGGCACAGATACGCAGTATTTT.

J is TRBJ2-3 and V is TRBV20-1, with D tentatively TRBD1 (5 bases). Germline lookup yields CDR1 DFQATT and CDR2 SNEGSKA (reference sequence). The CDR3 sequence is 12 residues long. Trimming removed 3 bases from V and 5 bases from J, with 9 bases in between. The CDR3 protein is CSARDMGDTQYF. DNA of the CDR3: TGCAGTGCTAGGGACATGGGAGATACGCAGTATTTT.

This clonotype came up many times. V and J are TRBV14 and TRBJ2-1, with 7 bases aligning to TRBD2. Trimming cost V 0 bases and J 10 bases; bases outside gene matches: 12. The germline CDR1 and CDR2 sequences are SGHDN and FVKESK. This CDR3 region has 16 residues. CDR3 protein: CASSQDVGGGWWEQFF. In DNA form, the CDR3 reads TGTGCCAGCAGCCAAGACGTTGGCGGGGGTTGGTGGGAGCAGTTCTTC.

This clonotype was found many times. The chain combines TRBV20-1 with TRBJ1-2; D is unclear. The germline V and J ends were trimmed by 6 bases and 3 bases, with 5 bases remaining between them. Per the germline V gene, CDR1 is DFQATT and CDR2 is SNEGSKA (reference sequence). The CDR3 has 10 residues. The CDR3 region is CSAEYYGYTF. The CDR3 DNA reads TGCAGTGCGGAATACTATGGCTACACCTTC.

This clonotype has a count of ten or more. The V gene is TRBV19, the J gene TRBJ1-2; D is possibly TRBD1 (5 bases). The CDR3 is 15 residues long. Trimming shortened V by 7 bases and J by 7 bases, and 22 bases separated the two germline ends. CDR1 is LNHDA and CDR2 is SQIVND in the germline V gene (reference sequence). The chain's CDR3 is CASTVDSGSLSGYTF. The CDR3 coding sequence is TGTGCCAGTACCGTCGACAGCGGTTCCTTAAGTGGCTACACCTTC.

This clonotype has just a few counts. CDR3 DNA sequence: TGCAGCGTTGATACAGGGGAAGCGGTCCACACCGGGGAGCTGTTTTTT. It encodes CSVDTGEAVHTGELFF. The chain has TRBV29-1 and TRBJ2-2; 7 bases are shared with TRBD1. The CDR3 is 16 amino acids. The ends lost 3 bases at V and 3 bases at J; junction bases unmatched: 10. Germline V CDR1 and CDR2: SQVTM, ANQGSEA.

This clonotype was counted ten times or more. The V call is TRBV6-4, the J call TRBJ2-5; D may match TRBD1 or TRBD2 (5 bases each). The CDR3 sequence is 14 residues long. Germline V lookup: CDR1 MRHNA, CDR2 SNTAGT. V was clipped by 0 bases and J by 3 bases, with 8 bases between them. DNA of the CDR3: TGTGCCAGCAGTGACTCGACAGCGGAAGAGACCCAGTACTTC. Translation gives CASSDSTAEETQYF.

In its sample, this clonotype was seen many times. The chain is built from TRBV11-2 and TRBJ1-6, with a tentative D call TRBD1 (6 bases). With 2 bases removed from V and 11 bases from J, the gap between germline ends came to 22 bases. This CDR3 contains 17 residues. Germline V gene data show CDR1 as SGHAT and CDR2 as FQNNGV. The CDR3 DNA follows: TGTGCCAGCAGCTTATTTTGGTCGGGGCAGGGGTGGACACCCCTCCACTTT. Residues: CASSLFWSGQGWTPLHF.

V and J are TRBV20-1 and TRBJ2-5, with 8 bases aligning to TRBD1. Germline V lookup: CDR1 DFQATT, CDR2 SNEGSKA (reference sequence). The V gene end was trimmed by 5 bases and the J gene end by 7 bases; junction bases not matched to a gene: 9. This CDR3 has 13 amino acids. The CDR3 DNA reads as TGCAGTGCTGCAGGACAGGGAGGAGGGACCCAGTACTTC. Translation gives CSAAGQGGGTQYF.

Regarding this clonotype: At one boundary the junction diverges from the germline segment, which might be a read error. The chain carries TRBV20-1 and TRBJ2-5; 8 nucleotides agree with TRBD2. The CDR3 sequence is 12 residues long. Looked up from germline, CDR1 is DFQATT and CDR2 is SNEGSKA (reference sequence). The CDR3 reads CSAWTSQETQCF. CDR3 nucleotides: TGCAGTGCTTGGACTAGCCAAGAGACCCAGTGCTTC.

This clonotype came up many times. This chain joins TRBV11-2 and TRBJ2-7; weak D call: TRBD2 (5 bases). CDR1 is SGHAT and CDR2 is FQNNGV in the germline V gene. V lost 5 bases and J 1 base, leaving 15 bases between the germline ends. CDR3 size: 15 residues. The CDR3 sequence: CASSPQGRGSYEQYF. As DNA, the CDR3 is TGTGCCAGCAGCCCGCAAGGTCGAGGGTCCTACGAGCAGTACTTC.

This clonotype was detected many times. The chain employs TRBV20-1 and TRBJ2-1; D uncertain. The germline V and J ends were trimmed by 1 base and 4 bases, with 14 bases remaining between them. This CDR3 is built from 15 residues. Germline CDR1 and CDR2: DFQATT and SNEGSKA (reference sequence). The CDR3 bases are TGCAGTGCTAGAGGAGCCAGGAATACTTACAATGAGCAGTTCTTC. Translating it yields CSARGARNTYNEQFF.

This clonotype was seen ten or more times. The chain combines TRBV29-1 with TRBJ2-7; 10 bases are a match to TRBD1. There are 14 residues in the CDR3. V lost 7 bases to trimming and J lost 4 bases; unmatched junction nucleotides: 10. Germline loops: CDR1 SQVTM, CDR2 ANQGSEA. The CDR3 nucleotides are TGCAGCGGGGCCGGGGGACAGGGGAGGTACGAGCAGTACTTC. Translation: CSGAGGQGRYEQYF.

Turning to this clonotype: This may be a read error, as it is one base from a much larger clone. The chain couples TRBV20-1 to TRBJ2-7, with a tentative D call TRBD1 (6 bases). The CDR3 sequence is 12 residues long. Germline V CDR1 and CDR2: DFQATT, SNEGSKA (reference sequence). The CDR3 sequence: CNANHREYEQYF. The CDR3 nucleotides are TGCAATGCTAACCACAGGGAGTACGAGCAGTACTTC.

This chain connects TRBV28 to TRBJ2-7; D may be TRBD2 (6 bases). The CDR3 has 14 amino acids. Germline lookup yields CDR1 MDHEN and CDR2 SYDVKM. Trimming stripped 5 bases from V and 6 bases from J, with 17 bases between. This CDR3 reads CASSRVGGVSEQYF. The CDR3 DNA sequence: TGTGCCAGCAGTCGGGTTGGAGGGGTCTCCGAGCAGTACTTC.

This clonotype was counted ten times or more. The V gene is TRBV20-1, the J gene TRBJ2-5; D not certain. Germline V gene lookup returns CDR1 DFQATT and CDR2 SNEGSKA (reference sequence). The CDR3 has 15 residues. Trimming stripped 0 bases from V and 4 bases from J, with 15 bases between. This CDR3 reads CSAREWQTLRETQYF. The CDR3 region has the DNA TGCAGTGCTAGAGAATGGCAGACCCTCCGAGAGACCCAGTACTTC.